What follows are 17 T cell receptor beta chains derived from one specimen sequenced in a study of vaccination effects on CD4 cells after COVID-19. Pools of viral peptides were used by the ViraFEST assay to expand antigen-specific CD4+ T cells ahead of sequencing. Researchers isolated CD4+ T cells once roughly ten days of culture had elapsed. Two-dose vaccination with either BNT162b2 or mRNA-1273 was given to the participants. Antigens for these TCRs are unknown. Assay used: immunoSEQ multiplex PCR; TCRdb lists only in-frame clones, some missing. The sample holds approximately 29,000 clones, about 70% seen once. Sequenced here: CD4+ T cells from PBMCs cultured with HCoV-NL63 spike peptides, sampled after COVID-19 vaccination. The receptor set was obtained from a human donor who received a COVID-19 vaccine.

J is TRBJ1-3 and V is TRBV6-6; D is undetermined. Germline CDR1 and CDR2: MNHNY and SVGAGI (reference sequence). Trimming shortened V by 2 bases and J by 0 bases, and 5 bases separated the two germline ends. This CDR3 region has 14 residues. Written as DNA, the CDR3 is TGTGCCAGCAGTTACGGAAACTCTGGAAACACCATATATTTT. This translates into CASSYGNSGNTIYF.

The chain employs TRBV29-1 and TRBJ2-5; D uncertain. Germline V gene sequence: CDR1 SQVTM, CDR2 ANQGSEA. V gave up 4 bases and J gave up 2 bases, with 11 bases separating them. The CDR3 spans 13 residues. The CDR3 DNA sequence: TGCAGCGTTGGAAAGCAGGAACAAGAGACCCAGTACTTC. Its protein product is CSVGKQEQETQYF. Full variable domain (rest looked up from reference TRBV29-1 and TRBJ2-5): SAVISQKPSRDICQRGTSLTIQCQVDSQVTMMFWYRQQPGQSLTLIATANQGSEATYESGFVIDKFPISRPNLTFSTLTVSNMSPEDSSIYLCSVGKQEQETQYFGPGTRLLVL.

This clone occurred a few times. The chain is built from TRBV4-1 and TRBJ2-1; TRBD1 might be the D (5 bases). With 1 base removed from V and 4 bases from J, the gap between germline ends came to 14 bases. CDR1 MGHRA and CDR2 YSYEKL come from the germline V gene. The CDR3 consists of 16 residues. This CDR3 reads CASSQVDMGLYNEQFF. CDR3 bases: TGCGCCAGCAGCCAAGTTGACATGGGGCTTTACAATGAGCAGTTCTTC.

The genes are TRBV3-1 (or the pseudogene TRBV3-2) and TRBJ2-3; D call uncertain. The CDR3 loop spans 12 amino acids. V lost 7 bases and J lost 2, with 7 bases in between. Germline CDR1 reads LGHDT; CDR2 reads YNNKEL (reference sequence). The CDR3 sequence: CASTATTDTQYF. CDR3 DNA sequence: TGTGCCAGCACAGCGACCACAGATACGCAGTATTTT.

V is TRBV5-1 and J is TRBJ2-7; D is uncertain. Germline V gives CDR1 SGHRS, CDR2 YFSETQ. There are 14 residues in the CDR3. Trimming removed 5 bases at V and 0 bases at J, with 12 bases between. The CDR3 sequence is CASSIVRSSYEQYF. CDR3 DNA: TGCGCCAGCAGTATTGTCCGGAGCTCCTACGAGCAGTACTTC.

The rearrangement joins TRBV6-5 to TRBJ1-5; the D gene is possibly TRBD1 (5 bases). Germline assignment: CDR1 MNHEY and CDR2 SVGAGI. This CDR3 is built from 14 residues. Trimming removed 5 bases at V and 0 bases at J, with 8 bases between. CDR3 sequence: CASSRGYSNQPQHF. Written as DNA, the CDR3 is TGTGCCAGCAGTCGGGGGTATAGCAATCAGCCCCAGCATTTT.

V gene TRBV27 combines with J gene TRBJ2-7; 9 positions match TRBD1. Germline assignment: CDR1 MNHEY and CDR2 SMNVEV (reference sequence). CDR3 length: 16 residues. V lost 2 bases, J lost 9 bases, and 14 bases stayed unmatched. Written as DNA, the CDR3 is TGTGCCAGCAGTTTAATACCCGGGACAGGGCCCCGTGGGCAGTACTTC. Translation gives CASSLIPGTGPRGQYF.

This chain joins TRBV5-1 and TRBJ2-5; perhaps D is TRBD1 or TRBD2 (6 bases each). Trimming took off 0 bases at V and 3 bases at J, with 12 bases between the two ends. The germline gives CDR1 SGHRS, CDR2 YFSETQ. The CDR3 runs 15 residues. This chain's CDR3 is CASSLGSGAEETQYF. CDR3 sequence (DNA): TGCGCCAGCAGCTTGGGGTCGGGGGCCGAAGAGACCCAGTACTTC.

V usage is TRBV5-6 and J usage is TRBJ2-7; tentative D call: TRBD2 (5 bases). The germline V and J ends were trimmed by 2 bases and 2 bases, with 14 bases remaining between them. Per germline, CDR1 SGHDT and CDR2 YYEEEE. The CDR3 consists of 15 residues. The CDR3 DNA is TGTGCCAGCAGCTTTGTTTCGGGATTCACCTACGAGCAGTACTTC. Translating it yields CASSFVSGFTYEQYF.

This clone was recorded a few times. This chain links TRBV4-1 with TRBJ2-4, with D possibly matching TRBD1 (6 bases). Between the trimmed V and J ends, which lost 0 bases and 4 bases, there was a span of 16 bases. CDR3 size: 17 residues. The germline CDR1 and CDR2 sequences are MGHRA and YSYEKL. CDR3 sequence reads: CASSQDNQGNQKNIQYF. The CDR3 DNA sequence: TGCGCCAGCAGCCAAGACAACCAGGGGAATCAGAAAAACATTCAGTACTTC.

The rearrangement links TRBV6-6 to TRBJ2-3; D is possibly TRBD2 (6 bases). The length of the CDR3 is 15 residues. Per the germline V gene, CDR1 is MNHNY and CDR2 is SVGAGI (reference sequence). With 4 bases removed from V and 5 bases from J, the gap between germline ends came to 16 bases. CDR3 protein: CASSFRGAVLDTQYF. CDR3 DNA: TGTGCCAGCAGTTTCCGCGGGGCCGTTTTAGATACGCAGTATTTT.

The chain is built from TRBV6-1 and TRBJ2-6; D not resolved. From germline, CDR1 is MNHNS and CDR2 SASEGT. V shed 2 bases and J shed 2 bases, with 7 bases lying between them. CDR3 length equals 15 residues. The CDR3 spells CASSERSAGANVLTF. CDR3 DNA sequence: TGTGCCAGCAGTGAACGATCAGCTGGGGCCAACGTCCTGACTTTC.

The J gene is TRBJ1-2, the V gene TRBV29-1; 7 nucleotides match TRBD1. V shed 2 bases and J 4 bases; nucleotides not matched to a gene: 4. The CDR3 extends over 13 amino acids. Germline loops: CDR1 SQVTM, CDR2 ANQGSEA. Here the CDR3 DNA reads TGCAGCGTTGAAATACAGGGGATCTATGGCTACACCTTC. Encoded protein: CSVEIQGIYGYTF.

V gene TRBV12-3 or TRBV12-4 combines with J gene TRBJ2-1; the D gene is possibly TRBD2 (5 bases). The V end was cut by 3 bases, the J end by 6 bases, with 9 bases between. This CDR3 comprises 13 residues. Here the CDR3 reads CASSFGLANEQFF. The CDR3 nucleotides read TGTGCCAGCAGTTTCGGGCTAGCCAATGAGCAGTTCTTC.

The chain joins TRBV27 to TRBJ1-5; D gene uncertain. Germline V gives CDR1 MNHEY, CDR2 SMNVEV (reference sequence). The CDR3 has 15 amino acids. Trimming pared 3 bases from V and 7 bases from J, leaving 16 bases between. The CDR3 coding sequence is TGTGCCAGCAGTTTGACCTGGGGATTTCAACAGCCCCAGCATTTT. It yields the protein CASSLTWGFQQPQHF.

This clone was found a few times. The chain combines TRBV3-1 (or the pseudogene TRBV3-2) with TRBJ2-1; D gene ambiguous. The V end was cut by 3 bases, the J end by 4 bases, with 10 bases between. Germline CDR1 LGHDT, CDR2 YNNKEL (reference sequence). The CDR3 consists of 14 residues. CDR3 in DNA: TGTGCCAGCAGCCAGGAGTGGTCGTACAATGAGCAGTTCTTC. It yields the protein CASSQEWSYNEQFF.

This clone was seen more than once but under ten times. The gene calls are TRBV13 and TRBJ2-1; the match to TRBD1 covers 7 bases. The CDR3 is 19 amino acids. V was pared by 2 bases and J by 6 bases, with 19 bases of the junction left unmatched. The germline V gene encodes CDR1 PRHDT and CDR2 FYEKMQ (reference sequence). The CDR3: CASSLIPLTGSVNVNEQFF. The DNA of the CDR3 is TGTGCCAGCAGCTTAATCCCCTTGACAGGGTCCGTTAACGTCAATGAGCAGTTCTTC.